This T cell receptor (beta chain) was profiled in a study of blood T cell repertoires in COVID-19. Overall study: Sites across the United States, Italy and Spain contributed samples from acute and convalescent COVID-19. From T cells, B-cell-depleted T cells, or PBMCs came the material, which was cDNA or gDNA.

Clones were sequenced by immunoSEQ multiplex PCR, and TCRdb holds only the in-frame ones, with some missing. The sample gives approximately 290,000 clones, approximately 91% of which show up once; around 13% is in the top ten. V shed 4 bases and J 1 base; nucleotides not matched to a gene: 4. Germline V gene lookup returns CDR1 SGDLS and CDR2 YYNGEE. This CDR3 is built from 14 residues. The sample was peripheral blood. V and J are TRBV9 and TRBJ1-1; 7 positions agree with TRBD1. The clonotype originates from a woman aged 55-70 years with acute or convalescent COVID-19. Here the CDR3 DNA reads TGTGCCAGCAGCCCTACAGGGGCGAACACTGAAGCTTTCTTT. Encoded protein: CASSPTGANTEAFF.